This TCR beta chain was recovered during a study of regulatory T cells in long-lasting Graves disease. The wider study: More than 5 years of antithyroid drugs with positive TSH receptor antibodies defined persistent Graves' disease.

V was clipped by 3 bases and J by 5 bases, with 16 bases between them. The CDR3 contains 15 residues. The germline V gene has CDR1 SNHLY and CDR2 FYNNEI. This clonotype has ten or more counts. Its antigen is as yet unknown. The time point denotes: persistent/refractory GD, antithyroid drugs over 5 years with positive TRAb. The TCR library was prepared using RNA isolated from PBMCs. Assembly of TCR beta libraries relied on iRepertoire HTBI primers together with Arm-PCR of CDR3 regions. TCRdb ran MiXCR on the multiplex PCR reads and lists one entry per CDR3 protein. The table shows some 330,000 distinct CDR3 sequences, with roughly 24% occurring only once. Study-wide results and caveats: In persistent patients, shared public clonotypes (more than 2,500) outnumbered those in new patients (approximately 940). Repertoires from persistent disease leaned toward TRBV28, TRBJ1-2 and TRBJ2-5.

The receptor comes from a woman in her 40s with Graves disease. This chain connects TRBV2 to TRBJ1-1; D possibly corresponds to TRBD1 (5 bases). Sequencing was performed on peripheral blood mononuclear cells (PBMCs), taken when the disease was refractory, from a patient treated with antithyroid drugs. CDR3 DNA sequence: TGTGCCAGCAGTGATCAGAGACCTCAGGGAACTGAAGCTTTCTTT. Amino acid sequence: CASSDQRPQGTEAFF.